The 4 T cell receptor beta chains presented below share a single source sample, sequenced in a study of OX40 agonist ivuxolimab in advanced cancers. Method: immunoSEQ multiplex PCR; TCRdb's copy keeps in-frame clones and lacks some. The profile shows fewer than 95,000 clones, under 90% of them singletons. Material: CD4+ or CD8+ T cells sorted from blood, obtained in a trial of the OX40 agonist ivuxolimab. The source is an adult with an advanced solid tumor such as melanoma, head and neck, liver or kidney cancer.

This clone came up once. The rearrangement links TRBV21-1 to TRBJ1-5. TRBV21-1 is listed as a pseudogene. This CDR3 has 16 residues. The CDR3 here is CASEAIFIGGAQPQHF. CDR3 bases: TGTGCCAGTGAAGCAATATTTATCGGGGGAGCTCAGCCCCAGCATTTT.

The chain recombines TRBV27 with TRBJ2-7, with D possibly being TRBD2 (5 bases). V lost 3 bases and J 2 bases, leaving 14 bases between the germline ends. CDR1 MNHEY and CDR2 SMNVEV come from the germline V gene (reference sequence). The CDR3 runs to 15 residues. CDR3 protein: CASSLFSSRAYEQYF. The CDR3 DNA is TGTGCCAGCAGTTTGTTCAGTTCGAGGGCCTACGAGCAGTACTTC.

The sample holds one count of this clone. The chain employs TRBV25-1 and TRBJ1-2, with D maybe TRBD1 (6 bases). This CDR3 contains 15 residues. Germline values: CDR1 MGHDK, CDR2 SYGVNS. V lost 4 bases and J lost 7, with 19 bases in between. The CDR3 spells CASSGMAGDLFGYTF. CDR3 sequence (DNA): TGTGCCAGCAGTGGAATGGCAGGGGATCTTTTTGGCTACACCTTC.

The V call is TRBV29-1, the J call TRBJ2-7, with TRBD2 matching over 7 bases. The CDR3 length is 14 residues. Per the germline V gene, CDR1 is SQVTM and CDR2 is ANQGSEA. Trimming at V came to 4 bases and at J to 4 bases, leaving 10 bases not matched to a gene. The CDR3: CSVGEGPGAYEQYF. CDR3 DNA: TGCAGCGTTGGGGAGGGTCCCGGTGCTTACGAGCAGTACTTC.